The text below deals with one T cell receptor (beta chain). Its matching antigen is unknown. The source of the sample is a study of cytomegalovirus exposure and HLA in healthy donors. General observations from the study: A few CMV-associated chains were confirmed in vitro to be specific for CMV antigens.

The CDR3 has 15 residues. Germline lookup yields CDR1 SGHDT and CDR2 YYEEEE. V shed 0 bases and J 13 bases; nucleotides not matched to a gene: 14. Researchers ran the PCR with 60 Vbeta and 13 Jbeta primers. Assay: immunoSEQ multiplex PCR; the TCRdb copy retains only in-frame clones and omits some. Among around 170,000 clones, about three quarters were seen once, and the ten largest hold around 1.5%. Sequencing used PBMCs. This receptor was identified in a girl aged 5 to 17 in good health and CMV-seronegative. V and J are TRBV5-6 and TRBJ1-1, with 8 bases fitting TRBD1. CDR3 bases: TGTGCCAGCAGCTTGGCGGGACAGGTTGCCCTGGCGGGTTTCTTT. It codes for CASSLAGQVALAGFF.